These T cell receptor beta chains were read from a single sample in a study of neurological immune-mediated disorders. TCRdb ran MiXCR on the 5' RACE reads and lists one entry per CDR3 protein. This table has over 45,000 distinct CDR3 sequences, over 3% appearing once. The sequencing sample was made of PBMCs. These receptor sequences come from a man in his forties with multiple sclerosis. Both conserved end residues are part of each CDR3. D genes are given only for firm matches. Clone size is given for some rows only: seen once, a few or many times, or a class if the clone is expanded.

D: .; J: TRBJ2-1; size: many; V: TRBV3-1; DNA: TGTGCCAGCAGCCAAGATCGGGGGCAGTACAATGAGCAGTTCTTC; CDR3: CASSQDRGQYNEQFF
D: .; J: TRBJ1-1; size: many; V: TRBV10-2; DNA: TGCGCCAGCAGTGACTGGGGCCGAATGAACACTGAAGCTTTCTTT; CDR3: CASSDWGRMNTEAFF
D: TRBD2; J: TRBJ2-3; size: many; V: TRBV2; DNA: TGTGCCAGCAAACAATCTAGCGGGGGCCGCACAGATACGCAGTATTTT; CDR3: CASKQSSGGRTDTQYF
D: .; J: TRBJ1-2; size: many; V: TRBV12-3/TRBV12-4; DNA: TGTGCCAGCAGCTCAACAGGGTTCTTTGGCTACACCTTC; CDR3: CASSSTGFFGYTF
D: .; J: TRBJ2-1; size: many; V: TRBV20-1; DNA: TGCAGTGCTATGGCAAGCAATGAGCAGTTCTTC; CDR3: CSAMASNEQFF
D: .; J: TRBJ1-5; size: many; V: TRBV7-9; DNA: TGTGCCAGCAGCTTGGAGGACAATGGTCAGCCCCAGCATTTT; CDR3: CASSLEDNGQPQHF
D: .; J: TRBJ1-6; size: many; V: TRBV20-1; DNA: TGCAGTGCTAGAGATCAGACAGGAGGTGACTATCGACCCCTCCACTTT; CDR3: CSARDQTGGDYRPLHF
D: .; J: TRBJ1-2; size: many; V: TRBV6-5; DNA: TGTGCCAGCAGTTACTCGAACCGTGCTGCCTATGGCTACACCTTC; CDR3: CASSYSNRAAYGYTF
D: TRBD1; J: TRBJ1-2; size: .; V: TRBV18; DNA: TGTGCCAGCTCACCCTCGGGACAGACCAACTATGGCTACACCTTC; CDR3: CASSPSGQTNYGYTF
D: TRBD1; J: TRBJ1-4; size: many; V: TRBV7-9; DNA: TGTGCCAGCAGCTTAGGTTGGACAGGGGCGGCAACTAATGAAAAACTGTTTTTT; CDR3: CASSLGWTGAATNEKLFF
D: TRBD1; J: TRBJ1-6; size: many; V: TRBV29-1; DNA: TGCAGTCCGGACAGGGGGCCCACCTATAATTCACCCCTCAACTTT; CDR3: CSPDRGPTYNSPLNF
D: .; J: TRBJ1-1; size: many; V: TRBV5-1; DNA: TGCGCCAGCAGCCCCTACAGGACGGCTGAAGCTTTCTTT; CDR3: CASSPYRTAEAFF
D: TRBD1; J: TRBJ1-2; size: many; V: TRBV27; DNA: TGTGCCAGCAGTTTCAGCAGGGGGAAGAGTGGCTACACCTTC; CDR3: CASSFSRGKSGYTF
D: .; J: TRBJ2-5; size: many; V: TRBV19; DNA: TGTGCCAGTACTAGCAAGGAGACCCAGTACTTC; CDR3: CASTSKETQYF
D: .; J: TRBJ1-1; size: many; V: TRBV7-9; DNA: TGTGCCAGCAGCCGAAGAAAATTGACGGAAATGAACACTGAAGCTTTCTTT; CDR3: CASSRRKLTEMNTEAFF
D: TRBD1; J: TRBJ1-5; size: many; V: TRBV7-7; DNA: TGTGCCAGCAGCTCGGCAGGGGGCAAAATTCGGCAGCCCCAGCATTTT; CDR3: CASSSAGGKIRQPQHF
D: .; J: TRBJ2-3; size: medium-sized; V: TRBV7-9; DNA: TGTGCCAGCAGCTTAGACACAGGGCCAGATACGCAGTATTTT; CDR3: CASSLDTGPDTQYF
D: TRBD1; J: TRBJ1-1; size: .; V: TRBV12-3/TRBV12-4; DNA: TGTGCCAGCAGTTCACCGGGACAGTTGAACACTGAAGCTTTCTTT; CDR3: CASSSPGQLNTEAFF
D: .; J: TRBJ2-3; size: many; V: TRBV7-8; DNA: TGTGCCAGCAGCTTAGGTTTGTTGGATGGAGTACCAACAGATACGCAGTATTTT; CDR3: CASSLGLLDGVPTDTQYF
D: TRBD2; J: TRBJ2-7; size: many; V: TRBV4-1; DNA: TGCGCCAGCAGCCCTCTTGGAAAGACGGATAGGACTAGCGGCTACGAGCAGTACTTC; CDR3: CASSPLGKTDRTSGYEQYF
D: TRBD1; J: TRBJ1-2; size: many; V: TRBV5-6; DNA: TGTGCCAGCAGCCTCTGGGGGACAGACTCTAACTATGGCTACACCTTC; CDR3: CASSLWGTDSNYGYTF
D: TRBD1; J: TRBJ1-5; size: many; V: TRBV3-1; DNA: TGTGCCAGCAGCCAAGGGGACAGGGCTCAGCCCCAGCATTTT; CDR3: CASSQGDRAQPQHF
D: .; J: TRBJ2-1; size: many; V: TRBV4-1; DNA: TGCGCCAGCAGCCAAGATAGGGTCCAGGACTTATACAATGAGCAGTTCTTC; CDR3: CASSQDRVQDLYNEQFF
D: .; J: TRBJ2-5; size: few; V: TRBV11-3; DNA: TGTGCCAGCAGCTTAGGGGGTAGTCCGGGGCAAGAGACCCAGTACTTC; CDR3: CASSLGGSPGQETQYF
D: .; J: TRBJ2-1; size: many; V: TRBV20-1; DNA: TGCGTTATTGCAGGGCTCAATGAGCAGTTCTTC; CDR3: CVIAGLNEQFF
D: .; J: TRBJ1-2; size: many; V: TRBV20-1; DNA: TGCAGTGCCACTTCCCGAGTCGTTGGCTACACCTTC; CDR3: CSATSRVVGYTF
D: TRBD2; J: TRBJ2-5; size: many; V: TRBV25-1; DNA: TGTGCCAGCAGTGAAAGCGGGGGACAAGAGACCCAGTACTTC; CDR3: CASSESGGQETQYF
D: .; J: TRBJ1-2; size: .; V: TRBV18; DNA: TGTGCCAGCTCACCAGGGATCAGCTATGGCTACACCTTC; CDR3: CASSPGISYGYTF
D: TRBD2; J: TRBJ2-3; size: many; V: TRBV20-1; DNA: TGCAGTGCTAGCTCGACTAGCGGGGGAGATACGCAGTATTTT; CDR3: CSASSTSGGDTQYF
D: .; J: TRBJ2-2; size: many; V: TRBV19; DNA: TGTGCCAGTAACAAGGGGTACACCGGGGAGCTGTTTTTT; CDR3: CASNKGYTGELFF
D: .; J: TRBJ1-4; size: .; V: TRBV10-3; DNA: TGTGCCACCCGCAAGGAGGGCTCCACCCGCCAGGGAAAACTGTTTTTT; CDR3: CATRKEGSTRQGKLFF
D: .; J: TRBJ1-5; size: few; V: TRBV5-6; DNA: TGTGCCAGCAGCGTACAGGGATTTCAGCCCCAGAATTTT; CDR3: CASSVQGFQPQNF